This TCR beta chain is drawn from a study of T cell responses to AZD1222 COVID-19 vaccine. The CDR3 totals 12 residues. Trimming removed 10 bases from V and 4 bases from J, with 14 bases in between. CDR1 is ENHRY, CDR2 SYGVKD, per germline. The data were produced by immunoSEQ multiplex PCR, yet TCRdb's version contains in-frame clones alone and is incomplete. The sample has 150,000 to 200,000 clones, approximately 93% seen once; the top ten hold 3% to 5%. With respect to this clone: Its antigen is not known.

Regarding the study as a whole: Reportedly, nearly half the spike-specific TCRs target unmutated variant regions. There were mostly white British donors and more females than males, and clonal diversity was possibly underestimated.

The V and J genes are TRBV10-3 and TRBJ2-7, with D hard to call. The material was peripheral blood, obtained on day 0 of AZD1222 vaccination. The clonotype comes from an adult in good health. In DNA, the CDR3 is TGTGCCACCAAGGATGGTTTATACGAGCAGTACTTC. Translated: CATKDGLYEQYF.